The rows below give T cell receptor beta chains drawn from one sample of a study of blood T cell repertoires in COVID-19. Measured with immunoSEQ multiplex PCR; TCRdb has only the in-frame clones, and not every one. Of approximately 280,000 clones detected, around nine tenths appear once; the ten largest clones hold approximately 2.4%. Input material: PBMCs or T cells enriched from blood (not recorded which). Receptor source: a woman aged 18-30 years who had recovered from COVID-19. CDR3s include the opening cysteine and the closing phenylalanine or tryptophan. A D gene is named only where the DNA matches it firmly. The listing skips clone size in some rows; elsewhere it reads once, few, many or a size class.

v_call	j_call	d_call	clone_size	cdr3_aa	cdr3_nt
TRBV9	TRBJ2-3	TRBD2	-	CASSREGAGTDTQYF	TGTGCCAGCAGCCGGGAGGGAGCGGGCACAGATACGCAGTATTTT
TRBV6-1	TRBJ1-4	TRBD1	-	CASSERTGTGFKRLFF	TGTGCCAGCAGTGAGAGGACCGGGACAGGGTTTAAAAGACTGTTTTTT
TRBV6-2/TRBV6-3	TRBJ2-1	-	-	CASSLSARNEQFF	TGTGCCAGCAGCTTAAGCGCCCGGAATGAGCAGTTCTTC
TRBV19	TRBJ1-5	-	-	CASSKSGVSNQPQHF	TGTGCCAGTAGTAAGTCCGGGGTTAGCAATCAGCCCCAGCATTTT
TRBV20-1	TRBJ1-4	TRBD1	-	CSALGQGKMFF	TGCAGTGCTCTGGGACAGGGGAAGATGTTTTTT
TRBV7-2	TRBJ2-3	TRBD2	-	CASHRGTSGGTDTQYF	TGTGCCAGCCACCGGGGGACTAGCGGGGGCACAGATACGCAGTATTTT
TRBV4-3	TRBJ2-1	-	once	CASSPNRDSGNEQFF	TGCGCCAGCAGCCCTAACAGGGATTCGGGCAATGAGCAGTTCTTC
TRBV7-2	TRBJ2-7	TRBD1	-	CASCSPGQGDEQYF	TGTGCCAGCTGTTCACCGGGACAGGGAGACGAGCAGTACTTC
TRBV4-2	TRBJ2-2	-	few	CASSQVRSMVSGELFF	TGTGCCAGCAGCCAAGTTAGGAGCATGGTGTCCGGGGAGCTGTTTTTT
TRBV30	TRBJ2-3	TRBD2	-	CALPLAGGPTDTQYF	TGTGCCTTACCCCTAGCGGGGGGCCCCACAGATACGCAGTATTTT
TRBV3-1/TRBV3-2	TRBJ1-2	TRBD1	-	CASSQALQGAHGGYTF	TGTGCCAGCAGCCAAGCTCTACAGGGGGCTCATGGAGGCTACACCTTC
TRBV18	TRBJ2-1	TRBD1	-	CASSPDRVWSNEQFF	TGTGCCAGCTCACCAGACAGGGTATGGTCGAATGAGCAGTTCTTC
TRBV10-2	TRBJ2-7	TRBD2	once	CATGTSGGDYEQYF	TGCGCCACGGGGACTAGCGGGGGGGACTACGAGCAGTACTTC
TRBV5-4	TRBJ2-7	-	-	CASSSTWSSHEQYF	TGTGCCAGCAGCTCGACGTGGAGCTCACACGAGCAGTACTTC
TRBV6-2/TRBV6-3	TRBJ2-3	-	-	CASSSSISLDTQYF	TGTGCCAGCAGTTCCTCAATTAGCCTGGATACGCAGTATTTT
TRBV30	TRBJ2-1	-	-	CAWKTYNEQFF	TGTGCCTGGAAGACTTACAATGAGCAGTTCTTC
TRBV6-5	TRBJ1-5	TRBD1	-	CASKTGGSQPQHF	TGTGCCAGCAAGACAGGGGGAAGTCAGCCCCAGCATTTT
TRBV19	TRBJ2-1	TRBD1	-	CASSMTGATYNEQFF	TGTGCCAGTAGTATGACAGGGGCGACCTACAATGAGCAGTTCTTC
TRBV28	TRBJ1-5	TRBD1	-	CASSPKTGGGNQPQHF	TGTGCCAGCAGTCCCAAGACAGGGGGTGGCAATCAGCCCCAGCATTTT
TRBV5-5	TRBJ1-2	TRBD1	few	CASSLEQGYGYTF	TGTGCCAGCAGCTTGGAACAGGGGTACGGCTACACCTTC
TRBV7-2	TRBJ1-1	TRBD1	few	CASSHRFLAGGMIEEAFF	TGTGCCAGCAGCCACCGATTTTTGGCAGGGGGAATGATTGAGGAAGCTTTCTTT
TRBV5-1	TRBJ2-1	TRBD2	-	CASSLGLAGEGNEQFF	TGCGCCAGCAGCTTGGGGCTAGCGGGGGAGGGCAATGAGCAGTTCTTC
TRBV5-6	TRBJ2-5	TRBD2	-	CASSLFAGDRQETQYF	TGTGCCAGCAGCTTGTTTGCGGGGGACCGCCAAGAGACCCAGTACTTC
TRBV6-5	TRBJ1-1	-	-	CASSYSDKEDTEAFF	TGTGCCAGCAGTTACTCGGACAAAGAGGACACTGAAGCTTTCTTT
TRBV30	TRBJ1-5	TRBD1	-	CAWSNDRGPGSDQPQHF	TGTGCCTGGAGCAACGACAGGGGACCAGGCAGCGATCAGCCCCAGCATTTT
TRBV19	TRBJ1-6	-	-	CASTNVWQQNNSPLHF	TGTGCCAGTACGAACGTTTGGCAACAGAACAATTCACCCCTCCACTTT
TRBV28	TRBJ1-2	-	-	CASSLMGAGYGYTF	TGTGCCAGCAGTTTAATGGGCGCGGGGTATGGCTACACCTTC
TRBV6-2/TRBV6-3	TRBJ1-1	-	-	CASSYTAQGNTEAFF	TGTGCCAGCAGTTACACGGCCCAGGGGAACACTGAAGCTTTCTTT
TRBV30	TRBJ2-2	-	once	CAWSVWGQNTGELFF	TGTGCCTGGAGTGTATGGGGACAGAACACCGGGGAGCTGTTTTTT
TRBV29-1	TRBJ1-2	-	-	CSAAGGNYGYTF	TGCAGCGCCGCCGGGGGTAACTATGGCTACACCTTC
TRBV27	TRBJ2-1	TRBD2	-	CASSLAGAYNEQFF	TGTGCCAGCAGTTTAGCGGGAGCCTACAATGAGCAGTTCTTC
TRBV13	TRBJ1-2	-	-	CASSLDAGYYGYTF	TGTGCCAGCAGCTTAGATGCAGGGTACTATGGCTACACCTTC
TRBV11-2	TRBJ1-2	TRBD1	-	CASRSTGVGHGYTF	TGTGCCAGCAGATCAACAGGGGTCGGGCATGGCTACACCTTC
TRBV27	TRBJ2-7	TRBD2	-	CASKTSGRGEQYF	TGTGCCAGCAAAACTAGCGGGAGGGGCGAGCAGTACTTC
TRBV5-1	TRBJ1-1	-	-	CASSLEQGNTEAFF	TGCGCCAGCAGCTTGGAACAGGGGAACACTGAAGCTTTCTTT
TRBV6-5	TRBJ2-7	-	-	CASLRTVDYEQYF	TGTGCCAGCCTTCGGACAGTAGACTACGAGCAGTACTTC
TRBV29-1	TRBJ1-5	TRBD1	-	CSVETGNNQPQHF	TGCAGCGTCGAGACAGGGAACAATCAGCCCCAGCATTTT
TRBV7-2	TRBJ2-7	-	-	CASSLRVSYEQYF	TGTGCCAGCAGCTTACGAGTATCCTACGAGCAGTACTTC
TRBV30	TRBJ2-6	-	-	CAWISRDSGANVLTF	TGTGCCTGGATCTCGAGGGACTCTGGGGCCAACGTCCTGACTTTC
TRBV5-5	TRBJ2-1	-	-	CASSLVSANNEQFF	TGTGCCAGCAGCTTAGTTAGCGCCAACAATGAGCAGTTCTTC
TRBV30	TRBJ2-2	-	-	CAWRLRTRRGLNTGELFF	TGTGCCTGGAGATTGCGGACTCGGCGGGGGCTAAACACCGGGGAGCTGTTTTTT
TRBV4-3	TRBJ1-2	TRBD1	-	CASSQVRDRGFNYGYTF	TGCGCCAGCAGCCAAGTTAGGGACAGGGGGTTCAACTATGGCTACACCTTC
TRBV18	TRBJ2-1	TRBD2	-	CASSARPGGESLHNGEQFF	TGTGCCAGCTCAGCACGACCGGGGGGGGAGAGCCTCCACAATGGTGAGCAGTTCTTC
TRBV7-2	TRBJ2-7	-	-	CASSPPPGVYEQYF	TGTGCCAGCAGCCCGCCACCGGGGGTCTACGAGCAGTACTTC
TRBV19	TRBJ2-3	TRBD1	-	CASRSRQGADTQYF	TGTGCCAGTAGGTCGAGACAGGGGGCAGATACGCAGTATTTT
TRBV7-9	TRBJ2-6	TRBD1	-	CASSPDRGLTGANVLTF	TGTGCCAGCAGCCCGGACAGGGGGCTAACCGGGGCCAACGTCCTGACTTTC
TRBV4-2	TRBJ2-7	TRBD2	once	CASSQLSAGGYEQYF	TGTGCCAGCAGCCAATTGTCAGCGGGAGGGTACGAGCAGTACTTC
TRBV7-9	TRBJ2-1	TRBD2	-	CASSYGLAAYNEQFF	TGTGCCAGCAGTTACGGACTAGCGGCGTACAATGAGCAGTTCTTC